Given below is one T cell receptor beta chain in context. TCRdb's copy holds only in-frame clones and misses some; the assay was immunoSEQ multiplex PCR. Of 650,000 to 750,000 clones in the sample, 55% to 75% were seen once. This sample is drawn from a study of shared clonotypes between healthy human individuals. This sequence originates from a woman aged 30 to 39 in good health. Sequencing was carried out using memory CD4+ T cells sorted from blood. The subset: CD45RA-negative fraction.

The CDR3 loop reads CASSQGTGGTGELFF. CDR3 nucleotides: TGTGCCAGCAGCCAAGGGACGGGAGGCACCGGGGAGCTGTTTTTT. The V and J genes are TRBV14 and TRBJ2-2; 7 bases are a match to TRBD2. V dropped 1 base and J dropped 4; count of bases not matched to a gene: 3. CDR3 size: 15 residues. Looked up from germline, CDR1 is SGHDN and CDR2 is FVKESK.